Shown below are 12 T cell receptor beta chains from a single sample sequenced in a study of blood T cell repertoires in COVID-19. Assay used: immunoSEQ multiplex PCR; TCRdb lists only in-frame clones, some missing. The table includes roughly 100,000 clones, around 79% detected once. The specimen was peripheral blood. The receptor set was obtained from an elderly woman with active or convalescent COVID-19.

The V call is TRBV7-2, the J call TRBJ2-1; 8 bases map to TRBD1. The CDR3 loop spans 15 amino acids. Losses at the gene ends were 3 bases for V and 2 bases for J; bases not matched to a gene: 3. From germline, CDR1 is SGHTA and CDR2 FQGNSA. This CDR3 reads CASSLTGETYNEQFF. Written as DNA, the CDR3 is TGTGCCAGCAGCTTGACAGGGGAAACCTACAATGAGCAGTTCTTC.

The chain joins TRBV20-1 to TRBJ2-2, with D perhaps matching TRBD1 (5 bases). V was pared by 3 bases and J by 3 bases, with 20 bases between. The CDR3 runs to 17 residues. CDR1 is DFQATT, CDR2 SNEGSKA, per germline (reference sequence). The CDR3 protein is CSASALGARGYTGELFF. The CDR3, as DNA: TGCAGTGCTAGTGCCCTAGGGGCTAGAGGTTACACCGGGGAGCTGTTTTTT.

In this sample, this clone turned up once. The CDR3 loop is CASSSGSQPLHF. CDR3 nucleotides: TGTGCCAGCAGCTCGGGAAGCCAACCCCTCCACTTT. The chain employs TRBV6-5 and TRBJ1-6, with D hard to call. The germline V and J ends were trimmed by 6 bases and 12 bases, with 12 bases remaining between them. The CDR3 runs to 12 residues. Looked up from germline, CDR1 is MNHEY and CDR2 is SVGAGI.

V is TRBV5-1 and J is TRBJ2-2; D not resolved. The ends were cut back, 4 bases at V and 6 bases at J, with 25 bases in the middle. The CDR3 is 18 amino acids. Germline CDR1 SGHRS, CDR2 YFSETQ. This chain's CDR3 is CASSVPPLSSNVPGELFF. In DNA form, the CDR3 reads TGCGCCAGCAGCGTTCCCCCTTTGAGTTCTAATGTCCCCGGGGAGCTGTTTTTT. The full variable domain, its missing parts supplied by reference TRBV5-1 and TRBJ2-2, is KAGVTQTPRYLIKTRGQQVTLSCSPISGHRSVSWYQQTPGQGLQFLFEYFSETQRNKGNFPGRFSGRQFSNSRSEMNVSTLELGDSALYLCASSVPPLSSNVPGELFFGEGSRLTVL.

The CDR3 spells CSVDTGGTTNEKLFF. The CDR3 nucleotides are TGCAGCGTTGACACAGGGGGAACAACTAATGAAAAACTGTTTTTT. The chain recombines TRBV29-1 with TRBJ1-4; 8 bases map to TRBD1. CDR3 length: 15 residues. The junction had 3 bases not matched to a gene; V was cut back by 3 bases and J by 0 bases. Germline-derived CDR1 and CDR2 are SQVTM and ANQGSEA.

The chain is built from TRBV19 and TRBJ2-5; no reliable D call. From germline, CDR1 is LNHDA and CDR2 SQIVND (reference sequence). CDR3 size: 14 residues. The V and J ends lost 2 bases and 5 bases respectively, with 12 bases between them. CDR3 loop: CASSISPLEETQYF. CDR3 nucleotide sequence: TGTGCCAGTAGTATAAGCCCCCTGGAGGAGACCCAGTACTTC.

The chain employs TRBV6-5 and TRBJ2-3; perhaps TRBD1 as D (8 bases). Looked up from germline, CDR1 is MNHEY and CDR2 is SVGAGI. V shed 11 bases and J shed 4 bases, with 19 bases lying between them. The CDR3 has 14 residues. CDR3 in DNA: TGTGCCTCTTACAGGGGGGGAGGACCAGATACGCAGTATTTT. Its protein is CASYRGGGPDTQYF.

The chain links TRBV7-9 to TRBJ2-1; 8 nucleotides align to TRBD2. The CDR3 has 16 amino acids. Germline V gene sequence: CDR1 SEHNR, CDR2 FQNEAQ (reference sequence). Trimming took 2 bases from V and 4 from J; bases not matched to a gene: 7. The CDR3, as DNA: TGTGCCAGCAGCTTAATCCTAGCGGGCCAATACAATGAGCAGTTCTTC. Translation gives CASSLILAGQYNEQFF.

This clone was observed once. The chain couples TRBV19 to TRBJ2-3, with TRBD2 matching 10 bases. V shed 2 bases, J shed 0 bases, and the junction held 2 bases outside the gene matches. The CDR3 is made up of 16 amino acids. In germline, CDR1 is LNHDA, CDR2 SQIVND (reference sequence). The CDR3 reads CASSIRGLASTDTQYF. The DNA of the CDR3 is TGTGCCAGTAGTATACGGGGACTAGCGAGCACAGATACGCAGTATTTT.

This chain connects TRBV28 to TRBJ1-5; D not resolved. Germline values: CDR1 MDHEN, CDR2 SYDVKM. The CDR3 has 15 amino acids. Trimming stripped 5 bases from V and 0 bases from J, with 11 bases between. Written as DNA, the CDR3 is TGTGCCAGCAGTCCTCACGGGAGTAGCAATCAGCCCCAGCATTTT. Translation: CASSPHGSSNQPQHF.

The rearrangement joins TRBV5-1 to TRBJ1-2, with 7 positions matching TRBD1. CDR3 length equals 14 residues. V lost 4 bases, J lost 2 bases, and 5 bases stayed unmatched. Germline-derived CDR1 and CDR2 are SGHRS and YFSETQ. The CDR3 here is CASSAPGQNYGYTF. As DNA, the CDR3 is TGCGCCAGCAGCGCCCCGGGACAGAACTATGGCTACACCTTC.

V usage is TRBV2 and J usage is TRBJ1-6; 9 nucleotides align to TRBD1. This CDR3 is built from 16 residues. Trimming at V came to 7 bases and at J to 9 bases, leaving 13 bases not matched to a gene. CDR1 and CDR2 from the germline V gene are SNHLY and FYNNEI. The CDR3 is CASTSRGQGTSSPLHF. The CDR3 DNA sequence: TGTGCCAGCACCTCAAGAGGACAGGGGACTAGTTCACCCCTCCACTTT.